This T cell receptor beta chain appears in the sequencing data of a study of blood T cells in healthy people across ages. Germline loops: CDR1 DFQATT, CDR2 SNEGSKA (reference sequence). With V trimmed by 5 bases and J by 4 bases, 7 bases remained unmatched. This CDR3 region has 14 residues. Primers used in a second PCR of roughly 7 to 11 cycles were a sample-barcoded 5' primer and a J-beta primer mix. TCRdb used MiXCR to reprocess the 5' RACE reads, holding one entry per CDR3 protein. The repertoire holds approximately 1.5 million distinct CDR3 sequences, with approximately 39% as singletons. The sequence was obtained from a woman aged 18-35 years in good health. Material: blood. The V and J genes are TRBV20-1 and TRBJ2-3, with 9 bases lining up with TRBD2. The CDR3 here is CSAWRGGGPDTQYF. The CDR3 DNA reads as TGCAGTGCTTGGCGGGGGGGCGGGCCAGATACGCAGTATTTT.